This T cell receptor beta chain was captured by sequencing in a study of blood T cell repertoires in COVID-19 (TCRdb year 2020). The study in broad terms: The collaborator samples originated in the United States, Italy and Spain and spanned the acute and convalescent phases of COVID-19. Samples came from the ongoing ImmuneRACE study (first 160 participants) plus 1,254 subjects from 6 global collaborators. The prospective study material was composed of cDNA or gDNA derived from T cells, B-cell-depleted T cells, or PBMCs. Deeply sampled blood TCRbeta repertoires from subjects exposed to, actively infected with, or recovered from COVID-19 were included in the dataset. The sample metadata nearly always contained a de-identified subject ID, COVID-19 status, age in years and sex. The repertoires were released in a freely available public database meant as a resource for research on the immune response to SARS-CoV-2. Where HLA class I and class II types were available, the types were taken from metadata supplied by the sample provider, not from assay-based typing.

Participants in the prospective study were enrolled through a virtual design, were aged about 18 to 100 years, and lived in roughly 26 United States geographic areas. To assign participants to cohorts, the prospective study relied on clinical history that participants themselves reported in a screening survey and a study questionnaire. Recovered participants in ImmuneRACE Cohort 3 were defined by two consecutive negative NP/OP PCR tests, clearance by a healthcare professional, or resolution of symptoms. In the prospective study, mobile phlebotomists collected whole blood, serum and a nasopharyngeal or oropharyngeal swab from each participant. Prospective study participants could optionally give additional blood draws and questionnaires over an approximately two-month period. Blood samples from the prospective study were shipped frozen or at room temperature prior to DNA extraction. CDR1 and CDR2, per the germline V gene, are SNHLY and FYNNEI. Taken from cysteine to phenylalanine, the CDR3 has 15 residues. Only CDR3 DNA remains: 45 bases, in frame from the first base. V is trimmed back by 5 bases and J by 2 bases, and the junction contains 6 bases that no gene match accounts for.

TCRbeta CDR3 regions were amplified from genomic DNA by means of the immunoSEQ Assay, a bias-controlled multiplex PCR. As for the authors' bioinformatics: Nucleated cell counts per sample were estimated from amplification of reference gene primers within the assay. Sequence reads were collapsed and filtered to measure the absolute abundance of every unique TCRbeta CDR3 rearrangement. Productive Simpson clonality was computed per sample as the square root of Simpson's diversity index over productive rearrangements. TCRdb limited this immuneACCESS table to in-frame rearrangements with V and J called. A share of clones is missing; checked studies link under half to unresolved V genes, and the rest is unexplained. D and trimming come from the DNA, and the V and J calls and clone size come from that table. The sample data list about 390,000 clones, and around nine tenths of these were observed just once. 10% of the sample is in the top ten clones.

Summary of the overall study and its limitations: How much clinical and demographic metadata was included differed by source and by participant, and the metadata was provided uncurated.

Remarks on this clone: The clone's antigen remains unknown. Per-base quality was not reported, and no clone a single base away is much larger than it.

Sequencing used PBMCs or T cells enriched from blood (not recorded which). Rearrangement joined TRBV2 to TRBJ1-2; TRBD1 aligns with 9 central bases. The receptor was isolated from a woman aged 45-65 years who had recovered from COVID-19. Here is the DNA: TGTGCCAGCAGTCGAACAGGGGGCTTGAACTATGGCTACACCTTC. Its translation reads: CASSRTGGLNYGYTF. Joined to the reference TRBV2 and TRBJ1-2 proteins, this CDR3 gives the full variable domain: EPEVTQTPSHQVTQMGQEVILRCVPISNHLYFYWYRQILGQKVEFLVSFYNNEISEKSEIFDDQFSVERPDGSNFTLKIRSTKLEDSAMYFCASSRTGGLNYGYTFGSGTRLTVV.